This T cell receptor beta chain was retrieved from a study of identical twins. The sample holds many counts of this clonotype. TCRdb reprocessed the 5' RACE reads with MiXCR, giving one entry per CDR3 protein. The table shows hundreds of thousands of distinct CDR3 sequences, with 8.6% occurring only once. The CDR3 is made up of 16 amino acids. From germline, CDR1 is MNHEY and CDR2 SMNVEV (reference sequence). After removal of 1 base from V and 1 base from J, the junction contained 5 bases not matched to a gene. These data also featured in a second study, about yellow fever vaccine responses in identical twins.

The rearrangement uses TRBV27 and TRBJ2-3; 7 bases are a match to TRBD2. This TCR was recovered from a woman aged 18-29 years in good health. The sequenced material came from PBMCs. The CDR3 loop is CASSLFSGLGTDTQYF. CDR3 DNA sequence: TGTGCCAGCAGTTTATTTAGCGGGTTAGGCACAGATACGCAGTATTTT.